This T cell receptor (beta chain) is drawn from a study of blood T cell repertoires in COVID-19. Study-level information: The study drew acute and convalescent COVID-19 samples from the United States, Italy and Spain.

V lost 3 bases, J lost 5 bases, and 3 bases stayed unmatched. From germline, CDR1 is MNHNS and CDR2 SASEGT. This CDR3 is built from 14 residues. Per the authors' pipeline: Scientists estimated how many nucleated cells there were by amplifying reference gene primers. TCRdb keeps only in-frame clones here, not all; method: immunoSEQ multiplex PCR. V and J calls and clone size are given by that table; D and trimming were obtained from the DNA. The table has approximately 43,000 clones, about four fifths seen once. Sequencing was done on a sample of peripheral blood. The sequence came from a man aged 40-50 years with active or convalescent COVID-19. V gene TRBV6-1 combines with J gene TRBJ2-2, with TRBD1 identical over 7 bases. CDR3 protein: CASSEVQGTGELFF. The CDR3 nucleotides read TGTGCCAGCAGTGAGGTACAGGGGACCGGGGAGCTGTTTTTT.